The clone carrying this T cell receptor beta chain was observed many times. The sample comes from a study of regulatory T cells in long-lasting Graves disease. Trimming at V came to 6 bases and at J to 0 bases, leaving 18 bases not matched to a gene. This CDR3 has 20 residues. The time point was: newly diagnosed GD, antithyroid drugs for less than 3 months. The TCR library was prepared using RNA isolated from PBMCs. Construction of the TCR beta libraries employed iRepertoire HTBI primers in conjunction with Arm-PCR of CDR3 regions. TCRdb used MiXCR to reprocess the multiplex PCR reads, holding one entry per CDR3 protein. The table lists a few hundred thousand distinct CDR3 sequences, over 9.5% of them singletons. This sample was shared with a second study, whose subject was T cells in Graves' hyperthyroidism and ophthalmopathy.

This chain links TRBV12-3 or TRBV12-4 with TRBJ2-3, with TRBD1 identical over 10 bases. The source material was peripheral blood mononuclear cells (PBMCs), sampled at new diagnosis, from a patient treated with antithyroid drugs. The TCR sequence derives from a woman between 18 and 29 years old with Graves disease. CDR3 sequence (DNA): TGTGCCAGCAGCAAAAACCCCATTTTCCGGGACAGGGGTAGCACAGATACGCAGTATTTT. Translating gives CASSKNPIFRDRGSTDTQYF.